Below are 24 T cell receptor beta chains sequenced from a single sample in a study of T-cell reconstitution after alpha-beta-depleted transplantation in children. The TCRbeta library was prepared with unique molecular identifiers. TCRdb reprocessed the PCR reads via MiXCR and lists one record per CDR3 protein. The table shows fewer than 700,000 distinct CDR3 sequences, with 23% occurring only once. The source was PBMCs, mostly from graft donor cells, collected 360 days after TCRalphabeta/CD19-depleted stem cell transplant. The receptors stem from a boy younger than two who had a stem cell transplant for acute myeloid leukemia, so the T cells may come from the graft donor.

The J gene is TRBJ2-7, the V gene TRBV6-2 or TRBV6-3; 8 nucleotides agree with TRBD2. The CDR3 spans 14 residues. Germline V gives CDR1 MNHEY, CDR2 SVGEGT. J was trimmed by 2 bases and V by 6 bases; bases with no gene match: 6. The CDR3 sequence: CASRFSGDAYEQYV. CDR3 in DNA: TGTGCCAGCAGGTTTAGCGGGGACGCCTACGAGCAGTACGTC.

V gene TRBV5-1 combines with J gene TRBJ2-5; 7 bases agree with TRBD1. The germline V gene has CDR1 SGHRS and CDR2 YFSETQ. The V and J ends lost 3 bases and 2 bases, in that order; junction bases with no gene match: 4. The CDR3 loop spans 14 amino acids. CDR3 loop: CASSWGTAQETQYF. CDR3 nucleotide sequence: TGCGCCAGCAGCTGGGGGACAGCTCAAGAGACCCAGTACTTC.

In this sample, this clonotype turned up a few times. This chain connects TRBV15 to TRBJ2-1; the match to TRBD2 covers 12 bases. Trimming cost V 3 bases and J 10 bases; bases outside gene matches: 4. From germline, CDR1 is LNHNV and CDR2 YYDKDF (reference sequence). The CDR3 runs 14 residues. The DNA for the CDR3 is TGTGCCACCAGCAGTCTAGCGGGGGGGAGAGAGCAGTTCTTC. This codes for CATSSLAGGREQFF.

This rearrangement joins TRBV19 to TRBJ1-1; the D is unclear. Germline V gives CDR1 LNHDA, CDR2 SQIVND (reference sequence). The V end was cut by 5 bases, the J end by 3 bases, with 13 bases between. This CDR3 region has 14 residues. CDR3 bases: TGTGCCAGTAGTCGGGGAAAACTCTACACTGAAGCTTTCTTT. It encodes CASSRGKLYTEAFF. Looking up the rest from reference TRBV19 and TRBJ1-1 gives the full variable domain: DGGITQSPKYLFRKEGQNVTLSCEQNLNHDAMYWYRQDPGQGLRLIYYSQIVNDFQKGDIAEGYSVSREKKESFPLTVTSAQKNPTAFYLCASSRGKLYTEAFFGQGTRLTVV.

V gene TRBV2 combines with J gene TRBJ2-1, with TRBD2 identical over 8 bases. Germline V gene sequence: CDR1 SNHLY, CDR2 FYNNEI. V dropped 4 bases and J dropped 3; count of bases not matched to a gene: 8. CDR3 length equals 16 residues. The CDR3 region is CASSARRGGVYNEQFF. The CDR3 nucleotides are TGTGCCAGCAGTGCTCGACGGGGGGGTGTCTACAATGAGCAGTTCTTC.

This clonotype was seen ten or more times. The chain couples TRBV28 to TRBJ2-5, with 10 positions matching TRBD1. The germline CDR1 and CDR2 sequences are MDHEN and SYDVKM. This CDR3 has 14 amino acids. The junction had 6 bases not matched to a gene; V was cut back by 6 bases and J by 5 bases. CDR3 in amino acids: CASRGQGREETQYF. Written as DNA, the CDR3 is TGTGCCAGCAGGGGACAGGGGCGGGAGGAGACCCAGTACTTC.

This clonotype was detected only a few times. The V gene is TRBV29-1, the J gene TRBJ1-1; D ambiguous. The V gene lost 4 bases and the J gene lost 1 base, with 10 bases spanning the gap. Looked up from germline, CDR1 is SQVTM and CDR2 is ANQGSEA. CDR3 length equals 13 residues. CDR3 loop: CSVGAATNTEAFF. The CDR3 DNA reads as TGCAGCGTTGGTGCAGCTACGAACACTGAAGCTTTCTTT.

This clonotype has just a few counts. This CDR3 is CASSLTRLGANTEAFF. CDR3 DNA: TGTGCCAGCAGCCTTACTCGCCTCGGGGCGAACACTGAAGCTTTCTTT. This sequence joins TRBV6-2 or TRBV6-3 and TRBJ1-1; possibly TRBD1 for D (5 bases). CDR1 and CDR2 from the germline V gene are MNHEY and SVGEGT. The CDR3 spans 16 residues. V was shortened by 6 bases and J by 1 base, with 18 bases between the two germline ends.

This clonotype was seen at least ten times. The rearrangement links TRBV20-1 to TRBJ1-1; the D is unclear. This CDR3 region has 13 residues. Germline V lookup: CDR1 DFQATT, CDR2 SNEGSKA (reference sequence). Trimming shortened V by 0 bases and J by 6 bases, and 11 bases separated the two germline ends. The DNA for the CDR3 is TGCAGTGCTAGAGATTACCGCGCTCCTGAAGCTTTCTTT. This translates into CSARDYRAPEAFF.

This clonotype was picked up many times. The CDR3 coding sequence is TGTGCCAGCAGTGTGCGGGCGTGGGATACGCAGTATTTT. Protein product: CASSVRAWDTQYF. The J gene is TRBJ2-3, the V gene TRBV12-3 or TRBV12-4, with D possibly TRBD2 on 5 matching bases. The CDR3 sequence is 13 residues long. With 5 bases removed from V and 6 bases from J, the gap between germline ends came to 12 bases.

Ten or more counts support this clonotype. The chain employs TRBV28 and TRBJ1-4; D gene uncertain. V gave up 6 bases and J gave up 0 bases, with 17 bases separating them. The V gene's germline CDR1 is MDHEN and CDR2 SYDVKM. CDR3 length: 17 residues. The CDR3 spells CASSSAQNSATNEKLFF. CDR3 in DNA: TGTGCCAGCAGCTCAGCTCAAAACAGCGCAACTAATGAAAAACTGTTTTTT.

CDR3 loop: CASSYRALTNEKLFF. Here the CDR3 DNA reads TGTGCCAGCAGTTACAGGGCATTGACTAATGAAAAACTGTTTTTT. The chain is built from TRBV6-5 and TRBJ1-4; no reliable D call. The CDR3 has 15 amino acids. Trimming took 2 bases from V and 2 from J, leaving 9 bases between them. CDR1 and CDR2 from the germline V gene are MNHEY and SVGAGI.

Turning to this clonotype: This clone may be a read error of a much larger clone one base away. V usage is TRBV28 and J usage is TRBJ2-7, with D perhaps matching TRBD1 or TRBD2 (5 bases each). Germline V gene data show CDR1 as MDHEN and CDR2 as SYDVKM. The CDR3 contains 17 residues. The CDR3 loop is CDSSSPSGTPSSYEQYV. CDR3 nucleotide sequence: TGTGACAGCAGTTCCCCCTCGGGGACCCCCAGCTCCTACGAGCAGTACGTC.

The V and J genes are TRBV10-3 and TRBJ2-1; 7 bases fit TRBD2. Germline-derived CDR1 and CDR2 are ENHRY and SYGVKD. The CDR3 totals 12 residues. Trimming at V came to 4 bases and at J to 11 bases, leaving 5 bases not matched to a gene. As DNA, the CDR3 is TGTGCCATCAGTGGGGGGGGAGGTAAGCAGTTCTTC. Amino acid sequence: CAISGGGGKQFF.

J is TRBJ1-6 and V is TRBV5-1; 7 bases line up with TRBD1. The J segment lost 5 bases and the V segment lost 4 bases, leaving 9 bases of the junction unmatched. Germline CDR1 reads SGHRS; CDR2 reads YFSETQ. There are 16 residues in the CDR3. The CDR3 protein is CASSPTTGDNNSPLHF. DNA of the CDR3: TGCGCCAGCAGCCCAACCACAGGGGACAATAATTCACCCCTCCACTTT.

In its sample, this clonotype was seen many times. This chain joins TRBV6-5 and TRBJ1-5, with D perhaps matching TRBD1 (5 bases). The germline gives CDR1 MNHEY, CDR2 SVGAGI. Deletions cut 1 base from V and 4 bases from J, with 11 bases between. CDR3 length equals 15 residues. CDR3 in amino acids: CASSYLGRGNQPQHF. The DNA for the CDR3 is TGTGCCAGCAGTTACTTGGGAAGGGGAAATCAGCCCCAGCATTTT.

This clonotype occurred a few times. The rearrangement joins TRBV7-2 to TRBJ2-1, with 11 positions matching TRBD2. V was clipped by 5 bases and J by 4 bases; unmatched bases: 10. Germline V CDR1 and CDR2: SGHTA, FQGNSA. The CDR3 has 17 residues. CDR3 protein: CASSGPGTSGYYNEQFF. The CDR3 nucleotides read TGTGCCAGCAGCGGGCCGGGGACTAGCGGCTATTACAATGAGCAGTTCTTC.

This clonotype was detected many times. The chain uses TRBV12-3 or TRBV12-4 and TRBJ2-6, with 8 bases aligning to TRBD2. The CDR3 sequence is 16 residues long. J lost 4 bases, V lost 5 bases, and 7 bases had no gene match. The CDR3 DNA reads as TGTGCCAGCAGTGTCGCGGGGGGTTCCGGGGCCAACGTCCTGACTTTC. Translation: CASSVAGGSGANVLTF.

This clonotype was observed many times. The chain carries TRBV20-1 and TRBJ2-1; 10 bases agree with TRBD2. J was trimmed by 1 base and V by 3 bases; bases with no gene match: 9. The CDR3 has 17 amino acids. Germline values: CDR1 DFQATT, CDR2 SNEGSKA (reference sequence). The CDR3 loop reads CSASRASGGGSYNEQFF. Written as DNA, the CDR3 is TGCAGTGCTAGTCGGGCTAGCGGGGGAGGATCCTACAATGAGCAGTTCTTC.

The table lists this clonotype with a few counts. J is TRBJ2-7 and V is TRBV10-3; 8 bases agree with TRBD1. Germline V gene data show CDR1 as ENHRY and CDR2 as SYGVKD. Losses at the gene ends were 8 bases for V and 5 bases for J; bases not matched to a gene: 11. The length of the CDR3 is 14 residues. CDR3 residues: CAIPQDRVGNEQYV. The CDR3, as DNA: TGTGCCATCCCCCAGGACAGGGTAGGAAACGAGCAGTACGTC.

Many counts were recorded for this clonotype. The CDR3 is CASSSRTGIDEQYV. For the CDR3, the DNA is TGTGCCAGCAGTTCGCGGACAGGGATCGACGAGCAGTACGTC. The chain couples TRBV6-5 to TRBJ2-7, with 8 bases aligning to TRBD1. The CDR3 totals 14 residues. In germline, CDR1 is MNHEY, CDR2 SVGAGI. The junction had 7 bases not matched to a gene; V was cut back by 4 bases and J by 5 bases.

The chain carries TRBV5-5 and TRBJ2-5; 10 bases agree with TRBD2. The CDR3 has 15 residues. Per the germline V gene, CDR1 is SGHKS and CDR2 is YYEKEE (reference sequence). V lost 0 bases to trimming and J lost 10 bases; unmatched junction nucleotides: 9. The CDR3 spells CASSLVLRASGGQYF. CDR3 sequence (DNA): TGTGCCAGCAGCTTGGTCTTACGGGCTAGCGGGGGCCAGTACTTC.

This clonotype has a handful of counts. The rearrangement joins TRBV10-3 to TRBJ2-1; 9 bases map to TRBD2. V shed 2 bases, J shed 4 bases, and the junction held 18 bases outside the gene matches. Germline V gene data show CDR1 as ENHRY and CDR2 as SYGVKD. The CDR3 extends over 20 amino acids. CDR3 residues: CAISELTSSRGGGAYNEQFF. The CDR3 DNA reads TGTGCCATCAGTGAGCTCACCAGCTCGCGTGGCGGGGGGGCATACAATGAGCAGTTCTTC.

The chain uses TRBV12-3 or TRBV12-4 and TRBJ2-6; 7 bases map to TRBD1. V was clipped by 5 bases and J by 0 bases; unmatched bases: 7. CDR3 length equals 17 residues. The CDR3 DNA sequence: TGTGCCAGCAGTCGCCGACAGGGAAGCTCTGGGGCCAACGTCCTGACTTTC. This sequence encodes CASSRRQGSSGANVLTF.